The 27 T cell receptor beta chains given below trace back to one sample, sequenced in a study of blood T cell repertoires in COVID-19. Some clones are missing from TCRdb's copy, which holds only in-frame ones; the method was immunoSEQ multiplex PCR. This table has 130,000 to 150,000 clones, 84% appearing once. The sequencing sample was made of peripheral blood. The source of these receptors is a man in his sixties with active or convalescent COVID-19.

This clone has a single count. The CDR3 DNA reads as TGTGCCAGTAGTATAGATCTTCCAGGGGGGATTCGCGGCTACACCTTC. Amino acid sequence: CASSIDLPGGIRGYTF. This sequence joins TRBV19 and TRBJ1-2, with 7 bases lining up with TRBD1. CDR3 length: 16 residues. Germline V lookup: CDR1 LNHDA, CDR2 SQIVND (reference sequence). Trimming at V came to 0 bases and at J to 8 bases, leaving 12 bases not matched to a gene.

V and J are TRBV29-1 and TRBJ2-7; D perhaps matches TRBD1 (5 bases). CDR3 size: 12 residues. The germline V gene encodes CDR1 SQVTM and CDR2 ANQGSEA. With 5 bases removed from V and 2 bases from J, the gap between germline ends came to 10 bases. CDR3 sequence: CSVLDTPYEQYF. CDR3 DNA sequence: TGCAGCGTTCTGGACACTCCCTACGAGCAGTACTTC.

The sample holds a few counts of this clone. The V and J genes are TRBV6-5 and TRBJ2-3, with D perhaps TRBD2 (5 bases). This CDR3 is 14 amino acids long. Germline V CDR1 and CDR2: MNHEY, SVGAGI. Trimming took 6 bases from V and 5 from J, leaving 15 bases between them. CDR3 in amino acids: CASRPGIIGDTQYF. CDR3 DNA sequence: TGTGCCAGCAGACCGGGGATAATTGGAGATACGCAGTATTTT.

V gene TRBV5-1 combines with J gene TRBJ1-2; 8 bases agree with TRBD1. Trimming cost V 4 bases and J 0 bases; bases outside gene matches: 11. Germline-derived CDR1 and CDR2 are SGHRS and YFSETQ. The CDR3 consists of 17 residues. In nucleotides, the CDR3 is TGCGCCAGCAGCCTGCAGGGGGCTATATCCGCTAACTATGGCTACACCTTC. It yields the protein CASSLQGAISANYGYTF.

The J gene is TRBJ2-7, the V gene TRBV5-5; 7 bases line up with TRBD2. Germline assignment: CDR1 SGHKS and CDR2 YYEKEE (reference sequence). The CDR3 loop spans 13 amino acids. The trim removed 1 base at V and 4 bases at J, leaving 2 bases unmatched. DNA of the CDR3: TGTGCCAGCAGCTTGCGTAGCGGGTACGAGCAGTACTTC. Translation: CASSLRSGYEQYF.

On this clone itself: Within the sample, other DNA sequences also encode this same CDR3. The chain links TRBV19 to TRBJ1-2, with 9 bases identical to TRBD1. V was clipped by 2 bases and J by 1 base; unmatched bases: 2. The CDR3 is 15 amino acids. Germline V gene lookup returns CDR1 LNHDA and CDR2 SQIVND (reference sequence). The CDR3 loop is CASSIKTGGNYGYTF. The CDR3 nucleotides are TGTGCCAGTAGTATAAAGACAGGGGGTAACTATGGCTACACCTTC.

In nucleotides, the CDR3 is TGTGCCAGCAGTTACCCGGGCAGCGGGATTTACAATGAGCAGTTCTTC. It specifies CASSYPGSGIYNEQFF. The chain carries TRBV6-5 and TRBJ2-1; TRBD2 aligns across 7 bases. The V and J ends lost 2 bases and 4 bases, in that order; junction bases with no gene match: 8. The CDR3 spans 16 residues. The germline V gene encodes CDR1 MNHEY and CDR2 SVGAGI.

This rearrangement joins TRBV5-1 to TRBJ2-3, with 7 bases aligning to TRBD1. This CDR3 spans 15 amino acids. Per germline, CDR1 SGHRS and CDR2 YFSETQ. V lost 4 bases, J lost 1 base, and 6 bases stayed unmatched. CDR3 DNA: TGCGCCAGCAGCCTCCGACAGGGAGGCACAGATACGCAGTATTTT. As protein: CASSLRQGGTDTQYF. Based on the CDR3 plus reference TRBV5-1 and TRBJ2-3, the full variable domain is KAGVTQTPRYLIKTRGQQVTLSCSPISGHRSVSWYQQTPGQGLQFLFEYFSETQRNKGNFPGRFSGRQFSNSRSEMNVSTLELGDSALYLCASSLRQGGTDTQYFGPGTRLTVL.

The chain couples TRBV6-2 or TRBV6-3 to TRBJ1-2, with a weak D call TRBD1 (5 bases). Looked up from germline, CDR1 is MNHEY and CDR2 is SVGEGT. The CDR3 is 15 residues long. Between the trimmed V and J ends, which lost 0 bases and 4 bases, there was a span of 12 bases. The CDR3 loop is CASSYSPGNVYGYTF. In DNA, the CDR3 is TGTGCCAGCAGTTACTCGCCAGGGAACGTCTATGGCTACACCTTC.

The genes are TRBV7-9 and TRBJ1-1; D remains unclear. Trimming took 11 bases from V and 2 from J, leaving 18 bases between them. This CDR3 contains 14 residues. Germline CDR1 is SEHNR and CDR2 is FQNEAQ (reference sequence). The DNA of the CDR3 is TGTGCCCTAGAGCAGAGGGCGGGTAACACTGAAGCTTTCTTT. It yields the protein CALEQRAGNTEAFF.

This chain joins TRBV3-1 (or the pseudogene TRBV3-2) and TRBJ2-7, with D hard to call. CDR1 and CDR2 (germline): LGHDT, YNNKEL (reference sequence). V dropped 4 bases and J dropped 3 bases, with 7 bases sitting between them. This CDR3 has 12 amino acids. CDR3 residues: CASSLQHYEQYF. CDR3 nucleotide sequence: TGTGCCAGCAGCCTACAGCACTACGAGCAGTACTTC.

The V gene is TRBV4-3, the J gene TRBJ1-1, with D unclear. The CDR3 spans 14 residues. V was pared by 1 base and J by 1 base, with 7 bases between. CDR1 is LGHNA, CDR2 YSLEER, per germline. The CDR3 reads CASSQGAPNTEAFF. The DNA for the CDR3 is TGCGCCAGCAGCCAAGGGGCCCCGAACACTGAAGCTTTCTTT.

This sequence joins TRBV5-8 and TRBJ1-6; a possible D gene is TRBD1 (5 bases). The CDR3 sequence is 12 residues long. Germline V gene sequence: CDR1 SGHTS, CDR2 YDEGEE. Trimming took 6 bases from V and 13 from J, leaving 14 bases between them. The CDR3 is CASTPPGGPLHF. The CDR3 nucleotides read TGTGCCAGCACCCCCCCCGGGGGTCCCCTCCACTTT.

V is TRBV12-3 or TRBV12-4 and J is TRBJ1-2; D possibly corresponds to TRBD1 (6 bases). Trimming cost V 6 bases and J 2 bases, with 7 bases left between them. CDR3 size: 12 residues. CDR3 sequence: CASRTGNYGYTF. The DNA for the CDR3 is TGTGCCAGCAGAACAGGGAACTATGGCTACACCTTC.

This clone came up once. The CDR3 nucleotides read TGTGCCAGCAGCCCTCAGACTAGCGTAAGTTCTGGGGCCAACGTCCTGACTTTC. Translated, it gives CASSPQTSVSSGANVLTF. V usage is TRBV9 and J usage is TRBJ2-6; 8 nucleotides align to TRBD2. Germline trimming cut 4 bases from V and 1 base from J; bases unmatched to any gene: 10. CDR3 size: 18 residues. The germline V gene encodes CDR1 SGDLS and CDR2 YYNGEE.

The V call is TRBV7-8, the J call TRBJ2-1, with 9 positions matching TRBD1. Trimming at V came to 6 bases and at J to 5 bases, leaving 8 bases not matched to a gene. CDR3 length: 15 residues. Germline CDR1 reads SGHVS; CDR2 reads FQNEAQ. CDR3 nucleotide sequence: TGTGCCAGCAGTCCCCCGGGACAGGGACACAATGAGCAGTTCTTC. Translation gives CASSPPGQGHNEQFF.

This clone occurred a few times. The chain has TRBV6-5 and TRBJ1-2; 7 bases are shared with TRBD1. The trim removed 5 bases at V and 3 bases at J, leaving 9 bases unmatched. Germline lookup yields CDR1 MNHEY and CDR2 SVGAGI. The CDR3 consists of 15 residues. The CDR3 protein is CASSRRLQGDYGYTF. In DNA form, the CDR3 reads TGTGCCAGCAGTCGCCGACTTCAGGGGGACTATGGCTACACCTTC.

This chain connects TRBV4-3 to TRBJ2-1; 9 bases are a match to TRBD2. V shed 2 bases, J shed 0 bases, and the junction held 14 bases outside the gene matches. The CDR3 is 20 amino acids. CDR1 and CDR2 from the germline V gene are LGHNA and YSLEER. CDR3 DNA sequence: TGCGCCAGCAGCCAAAGAAGGACCGGTAGCGGGAGTGTCTCCTACAATGAGCAGTTCTTC. Its translation is CASSQRRTGSGSVSYNEQFF.

The chain links TRBV19 to TRBJ1-6; 9 nucleotides agree with TRBD1. After removal of 4 bases from V and 2 bases from J, the junction contained 3 bases not matched to a gene. CDR1 is LNHDA and CDR2 is SQIVND in the germline V gene (reference sequence). The CDR3 loop spans 16 amino acids. In DNA, the CDR3 is TGTGCCAGTAGTACCGGGGACAGGGCCTATAATTCACCCCTCCACTTT. Its protein is CASSTGDRAYNSPLHF.

V is TRBV6-2 or TRBV6-3 and J is TRBJ2-5, with 8 bases fitting TRBD2. The length of the CDR3 is 20 residues. The germline CDR1 and CDR2 sequences are MNHEY and SVGEGT. V was clipped by 2 bases and J by 4 bases; unmatched bases: 21. The CDR3 sequence: CASSYPPWFGPGGLLETQYF. The CDR3 nucleotides read TGTGCCAGCAGTTACCCCCCTTGGTTTGGGCCGGGGGGGCTTTTAGAGACCCAGTACTTC.

The chain joins TRBV5-4 to TRBJ2-7, with unresolved D. V was clipped by 2 bases and J by 0 bases, with 9 bases between them. Germline V gene data show CDR1 as SGHNT and CDR2 as YYREEE (reference sequence). The CDR3 consists of 14 residues. The CDR3 DNA reads as TGTGCCAGCAGCTTAGGCGGTAGCTCCTACGAGCAGTACGTC. This encodes CASSLGGSSYEQYV.

With regard to this clone: Additional DNA sequences in this sample encode the identical CDR3. This chain connects TRBV6-5 to TRBJ1-2; D perhaps matches TRBD1 (5 bases). Looked up from germline, CDR1 is MNHEY and CDR2 is SVGAGI. The CDR3 runs to 13 residues. V lost 8 bases and J lost 0, with 10 bases in between. The CDR3 bases are TGTGCCAGCTGGGACTCAACTAACTATGGCTACACCTTC. Its translation is CASWDSTNYGYTF.

CDR3 sequence reads: CASSREGVGYNEQFF. The CDR3 bases are TGTGCCAGCAGCCGGGAGGGTGTGGGTTACAATGAGCAGTTCTTC. The chain uses TRBV3-1 (or the pseudogene TRBV3-2) and TRBJ2-1, with 7 bases aligning to TRBD2. CDR3 length equals 15 residues. The ends lost 4 bases at V and 4 bases at J; junction bases unmatched: 7. Germline lookup yields CDR1 LGHDT and CDR2 YNNKEL (reference sequence).

The chain uses TRBV4-1 and TRBJ1-1, with D possibly matching TRBD1 (6 bases). The CDR3 runs 16 residues. Germline CDR1 reads MGHRA; CDR2 reads YSYEKL. Trimming shortened V by 0 bases and J by 5 bases, and 16 bases separated the two germline ends. The CDR3 coding sequence is TGCGCCAGCAGCCAAGAGCGGGAGGGGGGGGCGACTGAAGCTTTCTTT. It specifies CASSQEREGGATEAFF.

This sequence joins TRBV7-2 and TRBJ2-2; D remains ambiguous. The V and J ends lost 5 bases and 6 bases respectively, with 10 bases between them. Germline values: CDR1 SGHTA, CDR2 FQGNSA. The CDR3 consists of 13 residues. CDR3 bases: TGTGCCAGCAGCGAGAGAGGTCCCGGGGAGCTGTTTTTT. Its protein is CASSERGPGELFF.

This clone was seen only a few times. The J gene is TRBJ2-1, the V gene TRBV10-1; TRBD2 matches at 9 bases. V lost 3 bases and J lost 7; bases outside the gene matches: 1. The CDR3 consists of 13 residues. Germline values: CDR1 WNHNN, CDR2 SYGVQD (reference sequence). The CDR3 loop reads CASSESGRNEQFF. CDR3 nucleotides: TGCGCCAGCAGTGAAAGCGGGAGGAATGAGCAGTTCTTC.

The chain carries TRBV30 and TRBJ2-5; D possibly corresponds to TRBD1 (6 bases). CDR3 size: 12 residues. Germline V gene data show CDR1 as GTSNPN and CDR2 as SVGIG (reference sequence). V was shortened by 8 bases and J by 4 bases, with 14 bases between the two germline ends. The CDR3 sequence: CAKSQGRETQYF. The DNA of the CDR3 is TGTGCCAAAAGTCAGGGGCGAGAGACCCAGTACTTC.